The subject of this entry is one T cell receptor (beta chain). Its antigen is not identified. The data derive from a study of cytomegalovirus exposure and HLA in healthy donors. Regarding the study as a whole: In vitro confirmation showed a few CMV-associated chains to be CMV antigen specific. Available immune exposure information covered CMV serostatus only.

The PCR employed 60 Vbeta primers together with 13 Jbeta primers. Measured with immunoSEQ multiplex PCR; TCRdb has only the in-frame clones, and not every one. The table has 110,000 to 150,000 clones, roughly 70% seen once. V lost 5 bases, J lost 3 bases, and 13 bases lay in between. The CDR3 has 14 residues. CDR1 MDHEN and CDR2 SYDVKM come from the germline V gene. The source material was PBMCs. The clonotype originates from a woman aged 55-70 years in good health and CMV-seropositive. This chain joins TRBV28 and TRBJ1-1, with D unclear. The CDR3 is CASSAGDKYTEAFF. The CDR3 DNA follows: TGTGCCAGCAGTGCCGGTGACAAGTACACTGAAGCTTTCTTT. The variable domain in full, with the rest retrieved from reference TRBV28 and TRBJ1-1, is DVKVTQSSRYLVKRTGEKVFLECVQDMDHENMFWYRQDPGLGLRLIYFSYDVKMKEKGDIPEGYSVSREKKERFSLILESASTNQTSMYLCASSAGDKYTEAFFGQGTRLTVV.